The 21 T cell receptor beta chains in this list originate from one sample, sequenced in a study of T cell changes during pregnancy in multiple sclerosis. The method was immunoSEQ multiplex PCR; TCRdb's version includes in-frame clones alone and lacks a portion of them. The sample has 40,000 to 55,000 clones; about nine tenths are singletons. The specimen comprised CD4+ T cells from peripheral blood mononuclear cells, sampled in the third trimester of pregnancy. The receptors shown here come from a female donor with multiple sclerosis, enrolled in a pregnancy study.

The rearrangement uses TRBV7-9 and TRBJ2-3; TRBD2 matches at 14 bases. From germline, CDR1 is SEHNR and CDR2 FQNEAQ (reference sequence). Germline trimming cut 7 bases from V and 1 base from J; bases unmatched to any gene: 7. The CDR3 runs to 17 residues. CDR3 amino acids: CASMGTSGSIGTDTQYF. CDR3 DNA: TGTGCCAGCATGGGGACTAGCGGGAGCATAGGCACAGATACGCAGTATTTT.

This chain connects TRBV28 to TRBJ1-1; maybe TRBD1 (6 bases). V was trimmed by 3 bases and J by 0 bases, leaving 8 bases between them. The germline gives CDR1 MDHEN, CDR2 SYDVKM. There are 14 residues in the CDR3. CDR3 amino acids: CASSFQGLNTEAFF. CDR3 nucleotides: TGTGCCAGCAGTTTCCAGGGGTTGAACACTGAAGCTTTCTTT.

CDR3 sequence (DNA): TGTGCCAGTAGCGGACAGGGGACCGGGGAGCTGTTTTTT. As protein: CASSGQGTGELFF. The J gene is TRBJ2-2, the V gene TRBV19; 9 bases map to TRBD1. V dropped 6 bases and J dropped 5; count of bases not matched to a gene: 1. The CDR3 sequence is 13 residues long. The germline CDR1 and CDR2 sequences are LNHDA and SQIVND (reference sequence).

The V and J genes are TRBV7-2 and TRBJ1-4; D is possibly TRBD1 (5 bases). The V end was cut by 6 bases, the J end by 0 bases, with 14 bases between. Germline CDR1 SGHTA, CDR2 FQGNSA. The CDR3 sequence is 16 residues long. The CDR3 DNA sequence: TGTGCCAGCAGTCTTGACAGCCGAGCAACTAATGAAAAACTGTTTTTT. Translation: CASSLDSRATNEKLFF. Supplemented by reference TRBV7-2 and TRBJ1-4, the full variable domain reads GAGVSQSPSNKVTEKGKDVELRCDPISGHTALYWYRQSLGQGLEFLIYFQGNSAPDKSGLPSDRFSAERTGGSVSTLTIQRTQQEDSAVYLCASSLDSRATNEKLFFGSGTQLSVL.

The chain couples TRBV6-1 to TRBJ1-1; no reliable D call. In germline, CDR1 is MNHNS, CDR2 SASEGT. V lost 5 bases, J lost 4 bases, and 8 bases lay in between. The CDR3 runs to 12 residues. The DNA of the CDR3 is TGTGCCAGCAGTCTTCCAGGCACTGAAGCTTTCTTT. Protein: CASSLPGTEAFF.

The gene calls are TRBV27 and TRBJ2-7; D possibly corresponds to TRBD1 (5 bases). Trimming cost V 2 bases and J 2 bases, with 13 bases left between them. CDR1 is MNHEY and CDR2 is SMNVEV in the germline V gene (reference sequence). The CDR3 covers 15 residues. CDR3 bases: TGTGCCAGCAGTTTAGGGGCCCTTGACCCCTACGAGCAGTACTTC. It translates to CASSLGALDPYEQYF.

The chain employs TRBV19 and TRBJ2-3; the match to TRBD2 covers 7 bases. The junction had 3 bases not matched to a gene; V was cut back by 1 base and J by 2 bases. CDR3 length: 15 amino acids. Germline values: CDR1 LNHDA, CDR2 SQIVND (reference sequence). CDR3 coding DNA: TGTGCCAGTAGTATAGCTAGCGGTAACACAGATACGCAGTATTTT. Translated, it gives CASSIASGNTDTQYF. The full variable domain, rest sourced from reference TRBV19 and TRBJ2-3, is DGGITQSPKYLFRKEGQNVTLSCEQNLNHDAMYWYRQDPGQGLRLIYYSQIVNDFQKGDIAEGYSVSREKKESFPLTVTSAQKNPTAFYLCASSIASGNTDTQYFGPGTRLTVL.

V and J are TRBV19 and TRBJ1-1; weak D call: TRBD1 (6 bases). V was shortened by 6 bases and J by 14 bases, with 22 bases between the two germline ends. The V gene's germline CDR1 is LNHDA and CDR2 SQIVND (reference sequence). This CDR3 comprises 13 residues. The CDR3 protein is CASRPLRGQFGFF. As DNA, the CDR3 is TGTGCCAGTAGGCCCCTCCGGGGACAATTTGGGTTCTTT. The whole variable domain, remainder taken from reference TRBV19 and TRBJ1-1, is DGGITQSPKYLFRKEGQNVTLSCEQNLNHDAMYWYRQDPGQGLRLIYYSQIVNDFQKGDIAEGYSVSREKKESFPLTVTSAQKNPTAFYLCASRPLRGQFGFFGQGTRLTVV.

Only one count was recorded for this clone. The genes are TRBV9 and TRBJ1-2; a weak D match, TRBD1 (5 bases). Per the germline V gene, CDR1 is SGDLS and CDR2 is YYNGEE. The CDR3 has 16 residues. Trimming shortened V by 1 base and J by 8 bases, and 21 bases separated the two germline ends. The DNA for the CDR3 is TGTGCCAGCAGCGTATTCGACCTGGTAGGACAATACGGCTACACCTTC. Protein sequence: CASSVFDLVGQYGYTF.

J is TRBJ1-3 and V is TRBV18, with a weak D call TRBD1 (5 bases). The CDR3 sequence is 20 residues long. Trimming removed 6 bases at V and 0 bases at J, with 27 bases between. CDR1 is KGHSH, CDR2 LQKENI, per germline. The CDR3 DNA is TGTGCCAGCTCCCCCACACCAGTCCCCACACAGGCAAACTCTGGAAACACCATATATTTT. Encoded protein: CASSPTPVPTQANSGNTIYF.

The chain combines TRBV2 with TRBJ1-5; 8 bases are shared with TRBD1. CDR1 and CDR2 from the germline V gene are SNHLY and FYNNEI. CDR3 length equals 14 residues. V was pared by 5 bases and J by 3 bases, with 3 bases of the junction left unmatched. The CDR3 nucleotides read TGTGCCAGCAGTAGACAGGGGTCCAATCAGCCCCAGCATTTT. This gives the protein CASSRQGSNQPQHF.

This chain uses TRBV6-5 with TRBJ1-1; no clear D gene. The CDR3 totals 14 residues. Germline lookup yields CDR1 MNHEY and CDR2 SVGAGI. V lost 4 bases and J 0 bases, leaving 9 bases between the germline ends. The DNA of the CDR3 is TGTGCCAGCAGTTTTGGCACCATGAACACTGAAGCTTTCTTT. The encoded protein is CASSFGTMNTEAFF.

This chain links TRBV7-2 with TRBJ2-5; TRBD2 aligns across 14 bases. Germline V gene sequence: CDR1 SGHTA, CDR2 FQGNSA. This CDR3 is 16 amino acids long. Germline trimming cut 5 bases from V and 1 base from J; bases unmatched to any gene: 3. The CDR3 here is CASSLGLAGAQETQYF. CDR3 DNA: TGTGCCAGCAGCCTGGGACTAGCGGGAGCCCAAGAGACCCAGTACTTC.

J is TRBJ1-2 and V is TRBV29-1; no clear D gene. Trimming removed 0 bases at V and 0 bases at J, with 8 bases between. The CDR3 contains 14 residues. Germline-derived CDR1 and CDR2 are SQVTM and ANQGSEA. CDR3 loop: CSVEDPYTNYGYTF. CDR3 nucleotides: TGCAGCGTTGAAGATCCCTATACTAACTATGGCTACACCTTC.

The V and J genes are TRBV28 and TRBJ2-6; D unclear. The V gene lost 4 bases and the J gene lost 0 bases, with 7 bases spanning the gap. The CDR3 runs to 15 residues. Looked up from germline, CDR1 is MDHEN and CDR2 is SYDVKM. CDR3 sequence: CASSSYDSGANVLTF. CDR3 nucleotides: TGTGCCAGCAGTTCCTACGACTCTGGGGCCAACGTCCTGACTTTC.

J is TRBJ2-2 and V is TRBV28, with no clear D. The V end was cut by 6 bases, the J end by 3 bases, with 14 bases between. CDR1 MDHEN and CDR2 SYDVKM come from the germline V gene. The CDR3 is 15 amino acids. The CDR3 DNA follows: TGTGCCAGCAGACCGACCCGGGTTGACACCGGGGAGCTGTTTTTT. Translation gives CASRPTRVDTGELFF.

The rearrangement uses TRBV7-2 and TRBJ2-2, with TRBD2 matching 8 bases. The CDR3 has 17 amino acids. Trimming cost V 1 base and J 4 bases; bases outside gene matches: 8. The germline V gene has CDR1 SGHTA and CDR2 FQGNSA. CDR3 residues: CASSLVWSGSPTGELFF. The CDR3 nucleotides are TGTGCCAGCAGCTTAGTGTGGAGCGGGAGTCCCACCGGGGAGCTGTTTTTT.

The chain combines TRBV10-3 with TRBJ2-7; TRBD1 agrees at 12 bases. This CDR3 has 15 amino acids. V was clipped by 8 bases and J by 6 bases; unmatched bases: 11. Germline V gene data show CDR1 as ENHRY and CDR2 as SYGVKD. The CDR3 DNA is TGTGCCATCCGAGATCCCGGGACAGGGGGCTTCGAGCAGTACTTC. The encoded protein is CAIRDPGTGGFEQYF.

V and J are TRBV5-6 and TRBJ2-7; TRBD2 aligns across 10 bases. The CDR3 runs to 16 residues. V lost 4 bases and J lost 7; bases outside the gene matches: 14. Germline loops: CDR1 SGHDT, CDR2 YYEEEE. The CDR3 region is CASSGGLAEDFWEQYF. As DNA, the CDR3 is TGTGCCAGCAGCGGAGGACTAGCGGAGGACTTTTGGGAGCAGTACTTC.

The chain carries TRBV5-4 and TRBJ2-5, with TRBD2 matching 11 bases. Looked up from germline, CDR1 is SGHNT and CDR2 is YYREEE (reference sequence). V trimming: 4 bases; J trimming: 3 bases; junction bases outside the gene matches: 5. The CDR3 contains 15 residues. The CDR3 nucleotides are TGTGCCAGCAGCCGTCCGGGACTAGCGGAAGAGACCCAGTACTTC. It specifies CASSRPGLAEETQYF.

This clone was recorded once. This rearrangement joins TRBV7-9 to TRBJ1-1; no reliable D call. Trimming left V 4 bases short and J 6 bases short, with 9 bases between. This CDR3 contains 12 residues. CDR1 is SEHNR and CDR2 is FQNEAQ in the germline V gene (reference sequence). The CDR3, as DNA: TGTGCCAGCAGCTCGGACTTCTCTGAAGCTTTCTTT. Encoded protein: CASSSDFSEAFF.